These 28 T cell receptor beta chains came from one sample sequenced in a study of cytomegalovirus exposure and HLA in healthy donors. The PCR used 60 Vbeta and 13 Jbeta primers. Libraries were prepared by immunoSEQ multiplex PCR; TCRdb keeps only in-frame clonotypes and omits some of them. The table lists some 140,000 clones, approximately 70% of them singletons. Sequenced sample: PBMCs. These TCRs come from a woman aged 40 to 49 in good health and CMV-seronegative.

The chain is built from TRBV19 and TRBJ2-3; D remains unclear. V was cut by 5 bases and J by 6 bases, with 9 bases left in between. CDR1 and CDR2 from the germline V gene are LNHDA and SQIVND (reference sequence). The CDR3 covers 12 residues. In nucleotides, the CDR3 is TGTGCCAGTAGTCCTAGTGTGGATACGCAGTATTTT. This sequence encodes CASSPSVDTQYF.

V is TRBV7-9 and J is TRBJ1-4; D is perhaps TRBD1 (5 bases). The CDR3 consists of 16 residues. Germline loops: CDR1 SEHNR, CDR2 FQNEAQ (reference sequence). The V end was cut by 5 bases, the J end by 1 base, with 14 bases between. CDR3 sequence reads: CASSEYGGITNEKLFF. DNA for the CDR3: TGTGCCAGCAGCGAGTATGGGGGGATAACTAATGAAAAACTGTTTTTT.

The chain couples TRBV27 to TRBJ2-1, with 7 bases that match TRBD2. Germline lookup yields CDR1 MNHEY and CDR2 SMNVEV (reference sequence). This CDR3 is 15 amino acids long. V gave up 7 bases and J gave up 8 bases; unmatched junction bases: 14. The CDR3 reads CASTPRRGTFDEQFF. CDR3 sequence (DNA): TGTGCCAGCACCCCTCGGCGGGGGACCTTCGATGAGCAGTTCTTC.

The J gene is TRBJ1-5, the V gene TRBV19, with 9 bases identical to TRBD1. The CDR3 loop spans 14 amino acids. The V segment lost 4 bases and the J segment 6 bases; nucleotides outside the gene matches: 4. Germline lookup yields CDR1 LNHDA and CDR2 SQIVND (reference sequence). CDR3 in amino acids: CASSNRGRGQPQHF. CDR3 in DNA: TGTGCCAGTAGTAACAGGGGGCGAGGTCAGCCCCAGCATTTT.

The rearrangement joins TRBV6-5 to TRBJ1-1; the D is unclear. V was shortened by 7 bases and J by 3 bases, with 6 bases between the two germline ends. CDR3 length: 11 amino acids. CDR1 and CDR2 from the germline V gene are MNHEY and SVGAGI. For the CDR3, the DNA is TGTGCCAGCAATACGGACACTGAAGCTTTCTTT. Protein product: CASNTDTEAFF.

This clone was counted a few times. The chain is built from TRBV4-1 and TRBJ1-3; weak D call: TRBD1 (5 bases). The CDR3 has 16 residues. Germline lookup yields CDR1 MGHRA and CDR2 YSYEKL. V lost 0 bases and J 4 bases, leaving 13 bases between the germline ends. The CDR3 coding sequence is TGCGCCAGCAGCCAAGATTTGGCAGGGCTGGGAAACACCATATATTTT. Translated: CASSQDLAGLGNTIYF.

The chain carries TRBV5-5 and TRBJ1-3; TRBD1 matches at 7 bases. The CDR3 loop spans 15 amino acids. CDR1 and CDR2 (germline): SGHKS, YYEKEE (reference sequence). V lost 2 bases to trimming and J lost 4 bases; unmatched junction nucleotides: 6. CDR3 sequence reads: CASSLRIGGGNTIYF. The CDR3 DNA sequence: TGTGCCAGCAGCTTAAGAATAGGGGGCGGAAACACCATATATTTT.

The CDR3 coding sequence is TGCGCCAGCACCGGACAGGATAATTCACCCCTCCACTTT. Amino acids: CASTGQDNSPLHF. This chain joins TRBV5-1 and TRBJ1-6, with 7 nucleotides matching TRBD1. V lost 6 bases and J lost 5; bases outside the gene matches: 2. The germline V gene has CDR1 SGHRS and CDR2 YFSETQ. This CDR3 is built from 13 residues.

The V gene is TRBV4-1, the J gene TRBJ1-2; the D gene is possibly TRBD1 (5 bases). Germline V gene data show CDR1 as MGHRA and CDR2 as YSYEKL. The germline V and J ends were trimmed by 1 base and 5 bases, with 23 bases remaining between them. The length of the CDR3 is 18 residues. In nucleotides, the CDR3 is TGCGCCAGCAGCCAAGTCATTAAGGGGCAGAGCCTCCTGTATGGCTACACCTTC. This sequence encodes CASSQVIKGQSLLYGYTF.

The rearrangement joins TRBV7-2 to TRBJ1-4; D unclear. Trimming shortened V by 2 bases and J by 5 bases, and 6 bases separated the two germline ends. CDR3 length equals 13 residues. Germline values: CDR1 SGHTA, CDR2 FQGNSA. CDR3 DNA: TGTGCCAGCAGCTTACAGATAAATGAAAAACTGTTTTTT. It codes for CASSLQINEKLFF.

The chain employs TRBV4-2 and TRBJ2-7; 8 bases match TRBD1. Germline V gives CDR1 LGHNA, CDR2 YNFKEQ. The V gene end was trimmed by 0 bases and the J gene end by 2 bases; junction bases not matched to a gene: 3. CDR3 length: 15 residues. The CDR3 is CASSQDQGAAYEQYV. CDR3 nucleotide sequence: TGTGCCAGCAGCCAAGACCAGGGGGCTGCCTACGAGCAGTACGTC.

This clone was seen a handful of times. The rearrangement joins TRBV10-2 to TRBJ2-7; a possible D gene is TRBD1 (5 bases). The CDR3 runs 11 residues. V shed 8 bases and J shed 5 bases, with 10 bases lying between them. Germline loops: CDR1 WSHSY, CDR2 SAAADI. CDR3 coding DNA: TGCGCCAGCCTTCTAGGGGACGAGCAGTACTTC. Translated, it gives CASLLGDEQYF.

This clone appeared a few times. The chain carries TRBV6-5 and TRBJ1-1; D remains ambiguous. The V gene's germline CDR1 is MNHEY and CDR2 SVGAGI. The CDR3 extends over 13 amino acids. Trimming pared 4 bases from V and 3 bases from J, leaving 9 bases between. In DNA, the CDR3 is TGTGCCAGCAGTTCAAGACGGGACACTGAAGCTTTCTTT. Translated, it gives CASSSRRDTEAFF.

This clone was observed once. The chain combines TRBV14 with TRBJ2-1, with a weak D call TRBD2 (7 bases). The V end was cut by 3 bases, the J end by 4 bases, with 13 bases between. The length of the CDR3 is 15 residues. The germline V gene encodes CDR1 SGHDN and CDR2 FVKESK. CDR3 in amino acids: CASSQPGGRYNEQFF. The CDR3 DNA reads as TGTGCCAGCAGCCAGCCGGGGGGCCGATACAATGAGCAGTTCTTC. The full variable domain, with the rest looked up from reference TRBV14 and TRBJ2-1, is EAGVTQFPSHSVIEKGQTVTLRCDPISGHDNLYWYRRVMGKEIKFLLHFVKESKQDESGMPNNRFLAERTGGTYSTLKVQPAELEDSGVYFCASSQPGGRYNEQFFGPGTRLTVL.

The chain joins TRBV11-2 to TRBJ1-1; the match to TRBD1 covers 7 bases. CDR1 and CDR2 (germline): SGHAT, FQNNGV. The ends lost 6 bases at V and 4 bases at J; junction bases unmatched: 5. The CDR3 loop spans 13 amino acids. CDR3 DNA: TGTGCCAGCAGTAAGACAGGGCTCACTGAAGCTTTCTTT. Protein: CASSKTGLTEAFF.

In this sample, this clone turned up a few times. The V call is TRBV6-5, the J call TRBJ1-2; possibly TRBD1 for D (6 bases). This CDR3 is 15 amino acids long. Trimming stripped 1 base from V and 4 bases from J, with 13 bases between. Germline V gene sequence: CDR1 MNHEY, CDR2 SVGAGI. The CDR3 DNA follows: TGTGCCAGCAGTTACTATTTGCAGGGGCCCTATGGCTACACCTTC. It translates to CASSYYLQGPYGYTF.

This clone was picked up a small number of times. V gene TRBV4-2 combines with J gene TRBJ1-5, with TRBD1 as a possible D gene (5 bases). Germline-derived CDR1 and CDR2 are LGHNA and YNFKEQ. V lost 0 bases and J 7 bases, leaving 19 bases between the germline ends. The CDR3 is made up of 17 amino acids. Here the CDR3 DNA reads TGTGCCAGCAGCCAAGATCTTGCGGCGGGGGTGCGCCAGCCCCAGCATTTT. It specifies CASSQDLAAGVRQPQHF.

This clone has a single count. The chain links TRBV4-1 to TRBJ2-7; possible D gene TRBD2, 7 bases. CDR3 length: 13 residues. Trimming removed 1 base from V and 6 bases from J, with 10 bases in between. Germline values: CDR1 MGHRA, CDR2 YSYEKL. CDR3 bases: TGCGCCAGCAGCCAAGGCGGGGGCCGCGAGCAGTACTTC. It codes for CASSQGGGREQYF.

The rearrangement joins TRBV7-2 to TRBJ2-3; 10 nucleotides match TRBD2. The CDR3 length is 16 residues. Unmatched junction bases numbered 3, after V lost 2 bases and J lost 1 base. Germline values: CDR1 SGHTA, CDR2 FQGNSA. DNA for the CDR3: TGTGCCAGCAGCTTATCCGGACTAGCGGGCACAGATACGCAGTATTTT. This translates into CASSLSGLAGTDTQYF. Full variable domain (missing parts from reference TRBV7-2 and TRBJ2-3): GAGVSQSPSNKVTEKGKDVELRCDPISGHTALYWYRQSLGQGLEFLIYFQGNSAPDKSGLPSDRFSAERTGGSVSTLTIQRTQQEDSAVYLCASSLSGLAGTDTQYFGPGTRLTVL.

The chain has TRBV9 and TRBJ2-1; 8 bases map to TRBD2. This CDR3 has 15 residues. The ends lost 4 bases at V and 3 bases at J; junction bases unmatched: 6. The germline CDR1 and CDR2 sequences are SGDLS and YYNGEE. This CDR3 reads CASSPTSEDYNEQFF. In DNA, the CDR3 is TGTGCCAGCAGCCCGACTAGCGAAGACTACAATGAGCAGTTCTTC. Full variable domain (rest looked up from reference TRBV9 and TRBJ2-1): DSGVTQTPKHLITATGQRVTLRCSPRSGDLSVYWYQQSLDQGLQFLIQYYNGEERAKGNILERFSAQQFPDLHSELNLSSLELGDSALYFCASSPTSEDYNEQFFGPGTRLTVL.

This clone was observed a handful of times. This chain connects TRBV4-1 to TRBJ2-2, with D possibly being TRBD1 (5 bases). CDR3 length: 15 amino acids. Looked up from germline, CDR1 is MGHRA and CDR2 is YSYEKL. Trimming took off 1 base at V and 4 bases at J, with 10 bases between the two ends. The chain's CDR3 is CASSQVDGATGELFF. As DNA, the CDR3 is TGCGCCAGCAGCCAAGTCGATGGGGCCACCGGGGAGCTGTTTTTT.

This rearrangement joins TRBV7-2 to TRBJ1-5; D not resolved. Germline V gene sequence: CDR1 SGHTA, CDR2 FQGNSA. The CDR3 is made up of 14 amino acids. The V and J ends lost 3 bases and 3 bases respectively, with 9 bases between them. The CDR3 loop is CASSFLGPNQPQHF. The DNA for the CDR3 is TGTGCCAGCAGCTTTTTGGGCCCCAATCAGCCCCAGCATTTT.

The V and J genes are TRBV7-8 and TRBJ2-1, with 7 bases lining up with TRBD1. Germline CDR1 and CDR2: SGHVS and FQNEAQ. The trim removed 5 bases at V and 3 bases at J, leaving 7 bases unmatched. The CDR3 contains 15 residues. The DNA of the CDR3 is TGTGCCAGCAGCCCGGGGACAGCCTACTACAATGAGCAGTTCTTC. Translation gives CASSPGTAYYNEQFF.

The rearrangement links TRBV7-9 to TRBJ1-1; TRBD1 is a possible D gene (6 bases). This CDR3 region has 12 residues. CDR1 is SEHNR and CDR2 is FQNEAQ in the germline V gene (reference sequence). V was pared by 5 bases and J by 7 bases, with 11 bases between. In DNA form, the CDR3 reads TGTGCCAGCAGCAACTACAGGGATGAAGCTTTCTTT. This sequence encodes CASSNYRDEAFF.

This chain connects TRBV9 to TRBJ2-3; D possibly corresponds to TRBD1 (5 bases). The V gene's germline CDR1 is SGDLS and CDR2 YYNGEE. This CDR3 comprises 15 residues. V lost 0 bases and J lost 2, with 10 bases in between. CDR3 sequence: CASSVGTKYTDTQYF. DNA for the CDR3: TGTGCCAGCAGCGTAGGGACAAAATACACAGATACGCAGTATTTT.

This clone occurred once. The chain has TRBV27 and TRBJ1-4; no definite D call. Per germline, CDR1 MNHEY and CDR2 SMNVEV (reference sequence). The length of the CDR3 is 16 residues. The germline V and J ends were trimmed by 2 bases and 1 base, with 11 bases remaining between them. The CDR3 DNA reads TGTGCCAGCAGTTTAACGTATTGGAGAACTAATGAAAAACTGTTTTTT. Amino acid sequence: CASSLTYWRTNEKLFF.

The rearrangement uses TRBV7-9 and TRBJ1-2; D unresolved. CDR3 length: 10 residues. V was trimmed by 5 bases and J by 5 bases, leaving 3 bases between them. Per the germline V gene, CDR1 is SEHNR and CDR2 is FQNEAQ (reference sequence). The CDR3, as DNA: TGTGCCAGCAGCGCGTATGGCTACACCTTC. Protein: CASSAYGYTF.

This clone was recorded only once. This CDR3 reads CASSSTGGKKNQNTGELFF. In nucleotides, the CDR3 is TGTGCCAGCAGCTCCACAGGGGGGAAGAAGAATCAGAACACCGGGGAGCTGTTTTTT. The chain is built from TRBV7-3 and TRBJ2-2, with TRBD1 identical over 8 bases. Germline values: CDR1 SGHTA, CDR2 FQGTGA. The CDR3 is 19 amino acids. V lost 4 bases to trimming and J lost 1 base; unmatched junction nucleotides: 14. Complete variable domain (other parts from reference TRBV7-3 and TRBJ2-2): GAGVSQTPSNKVTEKGKYVELRCDPISGHTALYWYRQSLGQGPEFLIYFQGTGAADDSGLPNDRFFAVRPEGSVSTLKIQRTERGDSAVYLCASSSTGGKKNQNTGELFFGEGSRLTVL.